These T cell receptor beta chains were read from a single sample in a study of T cells in Graves' hyperthyroidism and ophthalmopathy. TCRdb reprocessed the multiplex PCR reads with MiXCR, giving one entry per CDR3 protein. The sample holds about 360,000 distinct CDR3 sequences, about a fifth seen once. The sequenced material came from blood. Source of these receptors: a woman aged 18 to 35 with Graves' hyperthyroidism. Both conserved end residues are part of each CDR3. D genes are given only for firm matches. Clone size, where shown, is once, few, many, or a class for clones that have expanded.

size: -
J: TRBJ2-7
V: TRBV11-2
D: -
CDR3: CASSLTSQGPYEQYF
DNA: TGTGCCAGCAGCTTAACCTCTCAGGGCCCCTACGAGCAGTACTTC

size: many
J: TRBJ1-2
V: TRBV29-1
D: -
CDR3: CSVEVGSTGGYTF
DNA: TGCAGCGTTGAAGTGGGGTCAACCGGAGGCTACACCTTC

size: -
J: TRBJ2-5
V: TRBV12-3/TRBV12-4
D: -
CDR3: CASSLGAAETQYF
DNA: TGTGCCAGCAGCCTCGGGGCGGCGGAGACCCAGTACTTC

size: many
J: TRBJ1-1
V: TRBV7-9
D: TRBD1
CDR3: CASSPGQGGVEAFF
DNA: TGTGCCAGCAGCCCCGGACAGGGGGGAGTTGAAGCTTTCTTT

size: many
J: TRBJ2-1
V: TRBV12-3/TRBV12-4
D: -
CDR3: CASTSDSSYNEQFF
DNA: TGTGCCAGCACCTCCGACAGCTCCTACAATGAGCAGTTCTTC

size: many
J: TRBJ2-2
V: TRBV19
D: -
CDR3: CASSIQRGGELFF
DNA: TGTGCCAGTAGTATCCAACGTGGGGGGGAGCTGTTTTTT

size: -
J: TRBJ1-5
V: TRBV30
D: -
CDR3: CAWSGGGTNQPQHF
DNA: TGTGCCTGGAGTGGGGGGGGGACTAATCAGCCCCAGCATTTT

size: -
J: TRBJ1-5
V: TRBV20-1
D: -
CDR3: CSARQSLGNQPQHF
DNA: TGCAGTGCTAGACAGAGCCTAGGTAATCAGCCCCAGCATTTT

size: many
J: TRBJ2-7
V: TRBV6-5
D: TRBD1
CDR3: CASSYSGTGVYEQYF
DNA: TGTGCCAGCAGTTACTCGGGGACAGGGGTCTACGAGCAGTACTTC

size: many
J: TRBJ1-2
V: TRBV6-1
D: -
CDR3: CASSEKGGGNYGYTF
DNA: TGTGCCAGCAGTGAAAAGGGAGGGGGGAACTATGGCTACACCTTC

size: few
J: TRBJ2-7
V: TRBV5-1
D: TRBD2
CDR3: CASSLERGPSSYEQYF
DNA: TGCGCCAGCAGCCTCGAGCGGGGCCCGAGCTCCTACGAGCAGTACTTC

size: -
J: TRBJ2-5
V: TRBV28
D: TRBD2
CDR3: CATQRSGSGRETQYF
DNA: TGTGCCACCCAACGTAGCGGGAGCGGGAGGGAGACCCAGTACTTC

size: many
J: TRBJ2-6
V: TRBV7-3
D: -
CDR3: CASSRRSSGANVLTF
DNA: TGTGCCAGCAGCCGACGGAGCTCTGGGGCCAACGTCCTGACTTTC

size: few
J: TRBJ1-6
V: TRBV6-1
D: -
CDR3: CASSVGRASSPLHF
DNA: TGTGCCAGCAGTGTTGGTAGGGCAAGTTCACCCCTCCACTTT

size: many
J: TRBJ1-5
V: TRBV2
D: -
CDR3: CASSSDSSLTRVDQPQHF
DNA: TGTGCCAGCAGCAGTGACAGCTCCCTAACCCGAGTGGATCAGCCCCAGCATTTT

size: many
J: TRBJ2-5
V: TRBV24-1
D: -
CDR3: CATSVNGPMYQETQYF
DNA: TGTGCCACCAGTGTAAATGGTCCGATGTACCAAGAGACCCAGTACTTC